Listed here are 5 T cell receptor beta chains from one sample, sequenced in a study of T cells in Graves' hyperthyroidism and ophthalmopathy (dated by TCRdb to between 2018 and 2021). Library prep was done by multiplex PCR. Sequencing was performed on an Illumina HiSeq 2000. The TCR beta CDR3 regions were amplified from RNA transcripts. For the first round of RT-PCR on the TCR CDR3, the HTBI primer set was used together with the Qiagen OneStep RT-PCR kit. In-frame beta chains were kept once TCRdb had trimmed the public reads at Q25 with fastp and called clones with MiXCR. Rows are unified per CDR3 protein, each entry keeping the most common DNA and genes. The sample table shows 460,000 or so distinct CDR3 sequences, and approximately 15% are seen once. Around 17% of the sample is in the top ten clones. The sequenced sample was blood. These receptor sequences come from a woman in her late teens or twenties with Graves' hyperthyroidism.

This clonotype was seen at least ten times. The rearrangement uses TRBV30 and TRBJ1-2, with D unresolved. CDR1 is GTSNPN and CDR2 is SVGIG in the germline V gene (reference sequence). The CDR3 covers 13 residues. V was clipped by 3 bases and J by 8 bases, with 16 bases between them. DNA of the CDR3: TGTGCCTGGAGCTGGTTCTCCGGTCAGGGCTACACCTTC. It specifies CAWSWFSGQGYTF.

This clonotype has ten or more counts. The chain has TRBV6-1 and TRBJ2-5; D is ambiguous. Germline CDR1 and CDR2: MNHNS and SASEGT. The V end was cut by 7 bases, the J end by 7 bases, with 16 bases between. This CDR3 spans 13 amino acids. CDR3 DNA: TGTGCCAGCATCCCGATGCGAATGGGGACCCAGTACTTC. Translation gives CASIPMRMGTQYF.

This clonotype showed up many times. The chain has TRBV30 and TRBJ1-2, with a tentative D call TRBD1 (5 bases). V lost 1 base and J 4 bases, leaving 10 bases between the germline ends. Germline CDR1 GTSNPN, CDR2 SVGIG (reference sequence). This CDR3 is 13 amino acids long. The CDR3: CAWSDRQRYGYTF. Here the CDR3 DNA reads TGTGCCTGGAGTGATAGACAGCGCTATGGCTACACCTTC.

This clonotype was observed a few times. A much larger clone is a single base away; this may be a read error. The rearrangement joins TRBV11-2 to TRBJ1-1; D uncertain. Looked up from germline, CDR1 is SGHAT and CDR2 is FQNNGV. The CDR3 is 12 residues long. The CDR3 region is CASPNAYTGAFF. The CDR3 coding sequence is TGTGCCAGCCCCAACGCTTACACTGGAGCTTTCTTT.

CDR3 protein: CASSSGTNTGELFF. The DNA for the CDR3 is TGTGCCAGCAGCTCGGGAACGAACACCGGGGAGCTGTTTTTT. The genes are TRBV7-2 and TRBJ2-2; D might be TRBD2 (5 bases). V lost 4 bases, J lost 0 bases, and 6 bases lay in between. In germline, CDR1 is SGHTA, CDR2 FQGNSA. The CDR3 has 14 amino acids.